The present T cell receptor beta chain was sequenced within a study of control samples from healthy donors and cancer patients. Clones were sequenced by immunoSEQ multiplex PCR, and TCRdb holds only the in-frame ones, with some missing. The data contain 80,000 or so clones, roughly 94% of them singletons. Germline values: CDR1 LNHDA, CDR2 SQIVND (reference sequence). The CDR3 has 12 residues. V gave up 5 bases and J gave up 2 bases; unmatched junction bases: 0. Sequenced input: blood. The rearrangement links TRBV19 to TRBJ2-7; 7 bases line up with TRBD1. The clonotype was recovered from a woman between 35 and 50 years old in good health. For the CDR3, the DNA is TGTGCCAGTAGTGGACAGGCCTACGAGCAGTACTTC. This encodes CASSGQAYEQYF.